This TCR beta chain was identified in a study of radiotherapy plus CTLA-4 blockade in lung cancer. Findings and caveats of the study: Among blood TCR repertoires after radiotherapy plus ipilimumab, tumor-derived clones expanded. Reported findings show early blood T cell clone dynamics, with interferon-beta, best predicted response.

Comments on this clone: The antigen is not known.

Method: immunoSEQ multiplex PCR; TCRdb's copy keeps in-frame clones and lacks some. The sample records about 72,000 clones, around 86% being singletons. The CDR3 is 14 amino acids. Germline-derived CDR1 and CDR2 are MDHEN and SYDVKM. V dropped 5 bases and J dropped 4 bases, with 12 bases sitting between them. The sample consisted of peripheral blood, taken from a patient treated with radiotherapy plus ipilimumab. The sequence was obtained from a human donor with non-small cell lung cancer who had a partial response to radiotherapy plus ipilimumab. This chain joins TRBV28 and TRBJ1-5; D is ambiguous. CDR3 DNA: TGTGCCAGCAGTGAGGGCCGCCAAAATCAGCCCCAGCATTTT. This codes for CASSEGRQNQPQHF.